This TCR beta chain was recorded in a study of cytomegalovirus exposure and HLA in healthy donors. Overall study findings and caveats: CMV serostatus stood as the only immune exposure information on hand.

As for this clone: What it binds is unknown.

Both 60 Vbeta primers and 13 Jbeta primers went into the PCR. Data came from immunoSEQ multiplex PCR; TCRdb stores just in-frame clones and leaves some out. The sample contains under 200,000 clones, 84% of which appear only once. What was sequenced was PBMCs. This sequence was found in a man in his fifties or sixties in good health and CMV-seropositive.

DNA of the CDR3: TGTGCCAGTAGTGCCTCAGGGGCCCTCAATGAAAAACTGTTTTTT. Translated: CASSASGALNEKLFF. The chain carries TRBV19 and TRBJ1-4; possibly TRBD1 for D (6 bases). The CDR3 covers 15 residues. In germline, CDR1 is LNHDA, CDR2 SQIVND (reference sequence). V shed 5 bases and J shed 5 bases, with 15 bases lying between them. Variable domain in full (rest from reference TRBV19 and TRBJ1-4): DGGITQSPKYLFRKEGQNVTLSCEQNLNHDAMYWYRQDPGQGLRLIYYSQIVNDFQKGDIAEGYSVSREKKESFPLTVTSAQKNPTAFYLCASSASGALNEKLFFGSGTQLSVL.